The next 28 T cell receptor beta chains were all read from a single sample in a study of blood T cell repertoires in COVID-19. TCRdb's copy holds only in-frame clones and misses some; the assay was immunoSEQ multiplex PCR. The sample carries over 110,000 clones, approximately 84% recorded once. Material: PBMCs or T cells enriched from blood (not recorded which). The receptors stem from a man in his forties or fifties in a cohort exposed to, infected with or recovered from COVID-19 (not recorded which).

This chain connects TRBV5-6 to TRBJ2-4; TRBD1 agrees at 10 bases. This CDR3 is 15 amino acids long. V shed 4 bases, J shed 8 bases, and the junction held 9 bases outside the gene matches. Germline CDR1 is SGHDT and CDR2 is YYEEEE. The CDR3 DNA follows: TGTGCCAGCAGCCCCGGGACAGGGGCGTATCACATTCAGTACTTC. Translating it yields CASSPGTGAYHIQYF.

The genes are TRBV5-1 and TRBJ2-7, with unresolved D. Between the trimmed V and J ends, which lost 0 bases and 5 bases, there was a span of 9 bases. The CDR3 is 13 residues long. Germline values: CDR1 SGHRS, CDR2 YFSETQ. The CDR3 DNA is TGCGCCAGCAGCTTGGCCCTGGGCCACGAGCAGTACTTC. Translation gives CASSLALGHEQYF.

This chain uses TRBV6-5 with TRBJ2-3; a weak D match, TRBD1 (6 bases). Trimming took 4 bases from V and 1 from J, leaving 9 bases between them. The V gene's germline CDR1 is MNHEY and CDR2 SVGAGI. The CDR3 has 14 amino acids. The CDR3 nucleotides read TGTGCCAGCAGTTTCCGGACAGGCACAGATACGCAGTATTTT. Amino acid sequence: CASSFRTGTDTQYF.

This chain uses TRBV2 with TRBJ2-7; 9 bases align to TRBD1. The CDR3 is 14 residues long. The junction had 9 bases not matched to a gene; V was cut back by 5 bases and J by 7 bases. Germline V gene data show CDR1 as SNHLY and CDR2 as FYNNEI. The CDR3 protein is CASSMGDRVWEQYF. The CDR3 coding sequence is TGTGCCAGCAGTATGGGGGACAGGGTCTGGGAGCAGTACTTC.

The J gene is TRBJ1-1, the V gene TRBV19; a weak D match, TRBD1 (5 bases). The germline CDR1 and CDR2 sequences are LNHDA and SQIVND (reference sequence). The CDR3 contains 16 residues. V gave up 7 bases and J gave up 5 bases, with 23 bases separating them. CDR3 DNA sequence: TGTGCCAGTATTCCGATCGGGGGGGAGCGCGGAACTGAAGCTTTCTTT. This translates into CASIPIGGERGTEAFF.

The chain has TRBV2 and TRBJ2-1, with D possibly TRBD1 on 6 matching bases. V gave up 3 bases and J gave up 7 bases, with 13 bases separating them. Germline CDR1 SNHLY, CDR2 FYNNEI. This CDR3 is 14 amino acids long. In nucleotides, the CDR3 is TGTGCCAGCAGTGATAGGGGGTTTAGGAATGAGCAGTTCTTC. Amino acid sequence: CASSDRGFRNEQFF.

This chain uses TRBV19 with TRBJ2-7; 8 bases agree with TRBD1. Trimming at V came to 3 bases and at J to 3 bases, leaving 7 bases not matched to a gene. CDR3 length: 15 residues. Germline CDR1 reads LNHDA; CDR2 reads SQIVND (reference sequence). The CDR3 spells CASSIAGGGFYEQYF. CDR3 in DNA: TGTGCCAGTAGTATCGCAGGGGGCGGATTCTACGAGCAGTACTTC.

The chain employs TRBV7-6 and TRBJ2-5; possibly TRBD1 for D (6 bases). V was clipped by 2 bases and J by 1 base, with 14 bases between them. Germline V lookup: CDR1 SGHVS, CDR2 FNYEAQ. CDR3 length: 16 amino acids. CDR3 in DNA: TGTGCCAGCAGCTTACTGGGACACCCGCCCCAAGAGACCCAGTACTTC. This translates into CASSLLGHPPQETQYF.

V usage is TRBV24-1 and J usage is TRBJ1-2, with 9 bases identical to TRBD1. V was pared by 4 bases and J by 5 bases, with 10 bases of the junction left unmatched. The CDR3 has 16 amino acids. Germline V gene data show CDR1 as KGHDR and CDR2 as SFDVKD. The CDR3 spells CATSDHSTGGNYGYTF. Here the CDR3 DNA reads TGTGCCACCAGTGACCACTCGACAGGGGGAAATTATGGCTACACCTTC.

This chain joins TRBV21-1 and TRBJ1-5. TRBV21-1 is shown as a pseudogene. This CDR3 is 11 amino acids long. The CDR3 sequence: CASTAVWPQHF. In DNA, the CDR3 is TGTGCCAGCACCGCGGTGTGGCCCCAGCATTTT.

The chain's CDR3 is CASSEATGTNSYEQYF. Written as DNA, the CDR3 is TGTGCCAGCAGTGAAGCTACCGGGACTAACTCCTACGAGCAGTACTTC. The rearrangement joins TRBV2 to TRBJ2-7; TRBD2 agrees at 7 bases. Germline V CDR1 and CDR2: SNHLY, FYNNEI. The CDR3 is 16 residues long. J gave up 0 bases and V 0 bases, and 5 bases lay outside the gene matches.

The chain has TRBV4-1 and TRBJ2-7; 9 nucleotides agree with TRBD2. This CDR3 is built from 14 residues. V lost 5 bases to trimming and J lost 4 bases; unmatched junction nucleotides: 6. CDR1 and CDR2 from the germline V gene are MGHRA and YSYEKL. The CDR3 loop reads CASSSGTSQYEQYF. The CDR3 bases are TGCGCCAGCAGCTCCGGGACTAGCCAGTACGAGCAGTACTTC.

The chain employs TRBV10-3 and TRBJ1-4, with 9 bases fitting TRBD1. V gave up 8 bases and J gave up 5 bases; unmatched junction bases: 3. The germline gives CDR1 ENHRY, CDR2 SYGVKD. The CDR3 totals 13 residues. The CDR3 DNA follows: TGTGCCATCGGGACAGGGCTAAATGAAAAACTGTTTTTT. This codes for CAIGTGLNEKLFF.

CDR3 amino acids: CAIRGSGLANTGELFF. CDR3 nucleotides: TGTGCCATCAGGGGTTCGGGACTAGCGAACACCGGGGAGCTGTTTTTT. The gene calls are TRBV10-3 and TRBJ2-2; 8 nucleotides match TRBD2. The germline V gene has CDR1 ENHRY and CDR2 SYGVKD. This CDR3 has 16 amino acids. Trimming cost V 6 bases and J 0 bases; bases outside gene matches: 6.

V gene TRBV5-1 combines with J gene TRBJ2-7, with D possibly being TRBD1 (6 bases). The germline gives CDR1 SGHRS, CDR2 YFSETQ. This CDR3 spans 13 amino acids. With 3 bases removed from V and 2 bases from J, the gap between germline ends came to 9 bases. CDR3: CASSSTGTYEQYF. The CDR3 DNA sequence: TGCGCCAGCAGCTCGACAGGAACCTACGAGCAGTACTTC. The complete variable domain, with remaining parts taken from reference TRBV5-1 and TRBJ2-7, reads KAGVTQTPRYLIKTRGQQVTLSCSPISGHRSVSWYQQTPGQGLQFLFEYFSETQRNKGNFPGRFSGRQFSNSRSEMNVSTLELGDSALYLCASSSTGTYEQYFGPGTRLTVT.

The chain carries TRBV5-1 and TRBJ2-5, with 7 bases aligning to TRBD2. The CDR3 is made up of 12 amino acids. The germline gives CDR1 SGHRS, CDR2 YFSETQ. Germline trimming cut 4 bases from V and 5 bases from J; bases unmatched to any gene: 2. CDR3 loop: CASSAGVETQYF. The CDR3 coding sequence is TGCGCCAGCAGCGCGGGAGTGGAGACCCAGTACTTC.

This clone has only one observation. V gene TRBV19 combines with J gene TRBJ1-1, with D possibly TRBD1 on 6 matching bases. V lost 6 bases and J 1 base, leaving 12 bases between the germline ends. This CDR3 contains 14 residues. Looked up from germline, CDR1 is LNHDA and CDR2 is SQIVND (reference sequence). CDR3 in DNA: TGTGCCAGTAGGTGGATAGGGGGGAACACTGAAGCTTTCTTT. Protein: CASRWIGGNTEAFF.

Here the CDR3 reads CASSKGGGPPLHF. CDR3 DNA: TGTGCCAGCAGTAAGGGGGGGGGACCACCCCTCCACTTT. This chain connects TRBV12-3 or TRBV12-4 to TRBJ1-6; TRBD1 might be the D (6 bases). CDR3 length: 13 residues. V was clipped by 5 bases and J by 11 bases, with 13 bases between them.

This chain connects TRBV4-1 to TRBJ1-4, with TRBD1 identical over 9 bases. V shed 5 bases, J shed 5 bases, and the junction held 3 bases outside the gene matches. This CDR3 is built from 14 residues. The germline V gene has CDR1 MGHRA and CDR2 YSYEKL. For the CDR3, the DNA is TGCGCCAGCAGCACCGGACAGGGGAATGAAAAACTGTTTTTT. Translated, it gives CASSTGQGNEKLFF.

V usage is TRBV3-1 (or the pseudogene TRBV3-2) and J usage is TRBJ2-7; 9 positions agree with TRBD2. V shed 4 bases and J 3 bases; nucleotides not matched to a gene: 7. Germline lookup yields CDR1 LGHDT and CDR2 YNNKEL (reference sequence). CDR3 length equals 15 residues. The CDR3 region has the DNA TGTGCCAGCAGCCGGGCGGGGGGGCATCTCTACGAGCAGTACTTC. This translates into CASSRAGGHLYEQYF.

The chain couples TRBV3-1 (or the pseudogene TRBV3-2) to TRBJ1-5; 7 nucleotides line up with TRBD1. Per the germline V gene, CDR1 is LGHDT and CDR2 is YNNKEL (reference sequence). The CDR3 runs to 16 residues. Germline trimming cut 1 base from V and 2 bases from J; bases unmatched to any gene: 5. The CDR3: CASSQGQGGRNQPQHF. CDR3 coding DNA: TGTGCCAGCAGCCAAGGGCAGGGGGGACGCAATCAGCCCCAGCATTTT.

The chain recombines TRBV28 with TRBJ2-7; 12 nucleotides match TRBD1. After removal of 6 bases from V and 4 bases from J, the junction contained 7 bases not matched to a gene. The CDR3 is made up of 15 amino acids. Germline V gene data show CDR1 as MDHEN and CDR2 as SYDVKM. The CDR3 DNA follows: TGTGCCAGCAGCCGTGGGACAGGGGGCAGGTACGAGCAGTACTTC. Translation: CASSRGTGGRYEQYF.

Only one count was recorded for this clone. V is TRBV30 and J is TRBJ2-7; D unresolved. The CDR3 contains 12 residues. The V gene lost 4 bases and the J gene lost 7 bases, with 14 bases spanning the gap. Looked up from germline, CDR1 is GTSNPN and CDR2 is SVGIG (reference sequence). The CDR3 region is CAWNGGSGEQYF. As DNA, the CDR3 is TGTGCCTGGAATGGCGGAAGTGGGGAGCAGTACTTC.

This clone came up once. The V call is TRBV24-1, the J call TRBJ2-3; TRBD2 matches 8 bases. Germline trimming cut 2 bases from V and 0 bases from J; bases unmatched to any gene: 0. This CDR3 has 15 amino acids. Germline V lookup: CDR1 KGHDR, CDR2 SFDVKD. DNA of the CDR3: TGTGCCACCAGTGATTCTAGCGGGAGCACAGATACGCAGTATTTT. This encodes CATSDSSGSTDTQYF.

This clone was observed at least ten times. The chain employs TRBV19 and TRBJ2-7; 11 positions agree with TRBD2. The V gene end was trimmed by 6 bases and the J gene end by 4 bases; junction bases not matched to a gene: 5. CDR1 is LNHDA and CDR2 is SQIVND in the germline V gene (reference sequence). The CDR3 extends over 14 amino acids. The CDR3 protein is CASRSTSGNYEQYF. CDR3 coding DNA: TGTGCCAGTAGGTCGACTAGCGGGAATTACGAGCAGTACTTC.

This clone was observed a few times. The chain employs TRBV30 and TRBJ1-6, with 11 positions matching TRBD1. V gave up 3 bases and J gave up 6 bases; unmatched junction bases: 4. CDR3 length equals 15 residues. Germline values: CDR1 GTSNPN, CDR2 SVGIG (reference sequence). This CDR3 reads CAWSGQGAGNSPLHF. CDR3 nucleotides: TGTGCCTGGAGCGGACAGGGGGCGGGTAATTCACCCCTCCACTTT.

The chain has TRBV5-1 and TRBJ1-1, with TRBD1 as a possible D gene (5 bases). This CDR3 contains 15 residues. The germline V gene encodes CDR1 SGHRS and CDR2 YFSETQ. With 4 bases removed from V and 3 bases from J, the gap between germline ends came to 16 bases. CDR3 residues: CASSRYLGGYTEAFF. In DNA, the CDR3 is TGCGCCAGCAGCCGCTATCTGGGGGGGTACACTGAAGCTTTCTTT.

The chain has TRBV10-3 and TRBJ1-5, with TRBD1 matching 8 bases. The germline CDR1 and CDR2 sequences are ENHRY and SYGVKD. The V and J ends lost 10 bases and 1 base, in that order; junction bases with no gene match: 12. This CDR3 region has 16 residues. CDR3 amino acids: CATRQGMGGSNQPQHF. The CDR3 region has the DNA TGTGCCACTAGACAGGGGATGGGGGGGAGCAATCAGCCCCAGCATTTT.